This T cell receptor beta chain was recovered during a study of cytomegalovirus exposure and HLA in healthy donors. Findings and limits, study-wide: In a later analysis, a missense DCLRE1C variant was linked to TCR beta V- and J-gene trimming.

In regard to this clone: The antigen is undetermined.

V shed 0 bases and J 2 bases; nucleotides not matched to a gene: 1. Germline V lookup: CDR1 SGHRS, CDR2 YFSETQ. The CDR3 covers 14 residues. PCR primers comprised 60 Vbeta and 13 Jbeta primers. Sequencing used immunoSEQ multiplex PCR; TCRdb keeps in-frame clones, though not all of them. The sample shows about 89,000 clones, around 72% of them seen only once. Specimen: PBMCs. This TCR was sampled from a male donor in good health and CMV-seronegative. The chain employs TRBV5-1 and TRBJ1-2, with 7 positions matching TRBD1. The CDR3 sequence: CASSLEQGNYGYTF. The CDR3 DNA reads TGCGCCAGCAGCTTGGAACAGGGGAACTATGGCTACACCTTC.